This passage covers 5 T cell receptor beta chains from one sample sequenced in a study of T cell responses to AZD1222 COVID-19 vaccine (dated by TCRdb to the early 2020s). Interpreted using the paper, the time point label stands for: baseline before first vaccination. The method was the immunoSEQ multiplex PCR assay. Here the immuneACCESS table is served through TCRdb, limited to in-frame sequences with V and J called. Missing clones are a known gap in these copies; in checked studies unresolved V genes cover under half, and the rest lacks a known reason. The sample table shows over 100,000 clones, and about nine tenths are seen once. The ten largest clones add up to 5% to 5.5% of the sample. This specimen was peripheral blood, taken on day 0 of AZD1222 vaccination. These receptors all come from an adult in good health.

The chain is built from TRBV5-5 and TRBJ1-6; D is unresolved. From germline, CDR1 is SGHKS and CDR2 YYEKEE (reference sequence). The CDR3 covers 13 residues. Trimming removed 2 bases from V and 8 bases from J, with 8 bases in between. CDR3 coding DNA: TGTGCCAGCAGCTTTATGTTAGATTCACCCCTCCACTTT. Translated: CASSFMLDSPLHF.

The V call is TRBV27, the J call TRBJ1-1, with D possibly being TRBD1 (5 bases). With 3 bases removed from V and 5 bases from J, the gap between germline ends came to 16 bases. The length of the CDR3 is 15 residues. Germline CDR1 MNHEY, CDR2 SMNVEV (reference sequence). The CDR3 is CASSLGTRARTEAFF. The CDR3 DNA reads as TGTGCCAGCAGTTTGGGGACGAGGGCCCGTACTGAAGCTTTCTTT.

This chain links TRBV4-3 with TRBJ2-1; 10 nucleotides align to TRBD2. Germline trimming cut 0 bases from V and 4 bases from J; bases unmatched to any gene: 3. This CDR3 spans 16 amino acids. Germline CDR1 is LGHNA and CDR2 is YSLEER. CDR3 bases: TGCGCCAGCAGCCAAGAACCTAGCGGGGGTTACAATGAGCAGTTCTTC. Translating gives CASSQEPSGGYNEQFF.

V and J are TRBV11-3 and TRBJ1-2; no clear D gene. Germline CDR1 and CDR2: SGHNT and YENEEA. CDR3 length equals 13 residues. Trimming took 1 base from V and 8 from J, leaving 11 bases between them. The CDR3 DNA reads TGTGCCAGCAGCTTAGGGCATGCCCGGGGCTACACCTTC. Protein product: CASSLGHARGYTF.

The genes are TRBV10-1 and TRBJ1-1; D is possibly TRBD1 (5 bases). The germline V gene has CDR1 WNHNN and CDR2 SYGVQD (reference sequence). V shed 1 base and J shed 7 bases, with 16 bases lying between them. There are 15 residues in the CDR3. The CDR3 loop reads CASSEFGPGLNEAFF. The CDR3 DNA reads as TGCGCCAGCAGTGAGTTTGGTCCAGGGCTAAATGAAGCTTTCTTT.